This TCR beta chain was identified in a study of T-cell reconstitution after alpha-beta-depleted transplantation in children. Study-level points and caveats: Surviving recipient cells, namely T cells and thymic progenitors, were the source of high day-60 TCRbeta diversity in some patients. Hyperexpanded clones declined; after one year, newly produced T cells mostly supplied diversity. Expanded clones from the graft, numbering several hundred, reportedly supplied alpha-beta T cells about two months after transplant.

In this sample, this clonotype turned up a few times. Its antigen is as yet unknown. V lost 0 bases to trimming and J lost 0 bases, with 20 bases between them. The CDR3 totals 19 residues. Germline V gene sequence: CDR1 SQVTM, CDR2 ANQGSEA. The authors prepared the TCRbeta library with unique molecular identifiers. From the PCR reads, TCRdb called clonotypes with MiXCR, one entry per CDR3 protein. Here the sample spans a few hundred thousand distinct CDR3 sequences, 10% to 15% being singletons. This TCR was recovered from a male patient younger than 18 who had a stem cell transplant for acute myeloid leukemia, so the T cells may come from the graft donor. Sequenced here: PBMCs, mostly from graft donor cells, sampled 360 days after TCRalphabeta/CD19-depleted stem cell transplant. The chain combines TRBV29-1 with TRBJ1-4; possible D gene TRBD1, 5 bases. The CDR3 here is CSVEELPRGGTATNEKLFF. DNA for the CDR3: TGCAGCGTTGAAGAGCTTCCCCGGGGGGGAACTGCAACTAATGAAAAACTGTTTTTT.